Given below is one T cell receptor (beta chain) in context. Assay used: immunoSEQ multiplex PCR; TCRdb lists only in-frame clones, some missing. The sample lists 100,000 to 120,000 clones; about 88% were seen once. There are 17 residues in the CDR3. Germline V CDR1 and CDR2: MRHNA, SNTAGT. V lost 0 bases and J lost 0, with 12 bases in between. The sample is drawn from a study of blood T cell repertoires in COVID-19. Overall study context: PBMCs, B-cell-depleted T cells, or T cells provided the cDNA or gDNA that made up the material.

Sequenced: peripheral blood. The chain links TRBV6-4 to TRBJ1-3; no firm D call. The clonotype was recovered from a woman aged 45-65 years with acute or convalescent COVID-19. The CDR3 region is CASSDSRSANSGNTIYF. CDR3 coding DNA: TGTGCCAGCAGTGACTCGAGGTCAGCAAACTCTGGAAACACCATATATTTT.